This paragraph covers one T cell receptor (beta chain) sequence. This sample was included in a study of Ad26.COV2.S vaccination and SARS-CoV-2 variants. Whole-study context: Donor participated within the Ad26.COV2.S arm of the COV1001 trial. Each vaccinee took Ad26.COV2.S intramuscularly, once or twice 56 days apart.

TCRdb's copy holds only in-frame clones and misses some; the assay was immunoSEQ multiplex PCR. The repertoire holds 400,000 to 450,000 clones, 90% seen once, with less than 5.5% in the top ten. Treatment denoted: some 20 received Ad26.COV2.S at low or high dose, single or two shots; several received placebo; per-sample allocation not given. It was on day 63 after the first vaccine or placebo injection that samples were taken. Boston hosted the donor, who was an adult aged 18-55 years. Participants' vaccine, an Ad26 vector, delivered Wuhan-strain SARS-CoV-2 spike. The clonotype comes from a person between 18 and 59 years old who received the Ad26.COV2.S COVID-19 vaccine or a placebo. Material: peripheral blood, obtained in a trial of Ad26.COV2.S vaccine versus placebo.

CDR3 amino acids: CASSFGGADGYTF. CDR3 nucleotide sequence: TGTGCCAGCAGTTTCGGGGGGGCAGATGGCTACACCTTC. The chain uses TRBV28 and TRBJ1-2; a weak D match, TRBD1 (6 bases). This CDR3 comprises 13 residues. Trimming removed 3 bases at V and 6 bases at J, with 11 bases between. Germline CDR1 MDHEN, CDR2 SYDVKM.